This T cell receptor (beta chain) was sequenced in a study of cytomegalovirus exposure and HLA in healthy donors. On this clone itself: The antigen remains unidentified.

Germline CDR1 is MGHRA and CDR2 is YSYEKL. V gave up 8 bases and J gave up 4 bases; unmatched junction bases: 6. The CDR3 spans 15 residues. Study-wide results and caveats: Follow-up analysis later connected one missense variant in DCLRE1C with trimming of TCR beta V- and J-genes.

The PCR made use of 60 Vbeta and 13 Jbeta primers. TCRdb's copy holds only in-frame clones and misses some; the assay was immunoSEQ multiplex PCR. The repertoire includes roughly 190,000 clones, around 87% of them detected once, and 1.3% sits in the top ten. Sequenced: PBMCs. The source is a man aged 25-45 years in good health and CMV-seronegative. The chain joins TRBV4-1 to TRBJ2-1; 12 bases fit TRBD2. The CDR3 region is CASSLAGGIYNEQFF. The CDR3 nucleotides read TGCGCCAGCTCTCTAGCGGGGGGGATTTACAATGAGCAGTTCTTC.